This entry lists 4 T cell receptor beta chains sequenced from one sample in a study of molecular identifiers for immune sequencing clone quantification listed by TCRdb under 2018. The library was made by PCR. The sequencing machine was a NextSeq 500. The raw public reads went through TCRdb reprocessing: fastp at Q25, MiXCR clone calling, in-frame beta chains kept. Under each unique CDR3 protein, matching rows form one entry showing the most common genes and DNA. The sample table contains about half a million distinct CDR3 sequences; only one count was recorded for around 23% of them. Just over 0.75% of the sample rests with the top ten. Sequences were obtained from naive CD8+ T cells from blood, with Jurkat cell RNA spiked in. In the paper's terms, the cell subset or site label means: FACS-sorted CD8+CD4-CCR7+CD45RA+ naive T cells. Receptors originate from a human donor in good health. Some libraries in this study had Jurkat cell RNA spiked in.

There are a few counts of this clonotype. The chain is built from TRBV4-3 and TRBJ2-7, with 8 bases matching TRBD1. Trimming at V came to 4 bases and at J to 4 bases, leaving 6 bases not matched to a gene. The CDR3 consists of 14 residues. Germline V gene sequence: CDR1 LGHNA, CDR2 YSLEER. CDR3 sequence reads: CASSPRTGWYEQYF. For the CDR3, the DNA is TGCGCCAGCAGCCCCAGGACAGGGTGGTACGAGCAGTACTTC.

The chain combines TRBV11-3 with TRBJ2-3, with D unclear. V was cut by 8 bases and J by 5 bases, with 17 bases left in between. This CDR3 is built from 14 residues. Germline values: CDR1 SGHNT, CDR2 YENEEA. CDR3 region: CASRRSLPGDTQYF. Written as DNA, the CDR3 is TGTGCCAGCCGACGGAGTTTACCTGGAGATACGCAGTATTTT. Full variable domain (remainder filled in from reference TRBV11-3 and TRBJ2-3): EAGVVQSPRYKIIEKKQPVAFWCNPISGHNTLYWYLQNLGQGPELLIRYENEEAVDDSQLPKDRFSAERLKGVDSTLKIQPAELGDSAVYLCASRRSLPGDTQYFGPGTRLTVL.

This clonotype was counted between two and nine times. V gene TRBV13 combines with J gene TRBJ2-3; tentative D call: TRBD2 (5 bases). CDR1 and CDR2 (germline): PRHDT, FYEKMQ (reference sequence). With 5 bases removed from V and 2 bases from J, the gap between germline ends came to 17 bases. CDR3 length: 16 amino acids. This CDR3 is CASSPEPDLATDTQYF. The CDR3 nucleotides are TGTGCCAGCAGCCCCGAACCGGACTTAGCCACAGATACGCAGTATTTT. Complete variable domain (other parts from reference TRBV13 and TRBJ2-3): AAGVIQSPRHLIKEKRETATLKCYPIPRHDTVYWYQQGPGQDPQFLISFYEKMQSDKGSIPDRFSAQQFSDYHSELNMSSLELGDSALYFCASSPEPDLATDTQYFGPGTRLTVL.

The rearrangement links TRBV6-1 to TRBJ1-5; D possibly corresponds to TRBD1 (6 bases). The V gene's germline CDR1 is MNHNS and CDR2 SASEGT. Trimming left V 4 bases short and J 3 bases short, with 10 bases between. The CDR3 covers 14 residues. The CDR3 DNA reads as TGTGCCAGCAGTGTACCGGGACACAATCAGCCCCAGCATTTT. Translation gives CASSVPGHNQPQHF.